This TCR beta chain originates from a study of blood T cell repertoires in COVID-19. Data came from immunoSEQ multiplex PCR; TCRdb stores just in-frame clones and leaves some out. The sample comprises about 240,000 clones, roughly 82% of which are singletons, and approximately 4.5% rests with the top ten. The CDR3 sequence is 14 residues long. V trimming: 3 bases; J trimming: 8 bases; junction bases outside the gene matches: 4. Germline-derived CDR1 and CDR2 are SGHTA and FQGNSA. This sequence joins TRBV7-2 and TRBJ1-6; 7 nucleotides agree with TRBD1. Sequences were obtained from peripheral blood. The sequence derives from a woman aged 70-85 years with acute or convalescent COVID-19. CDR3 region: CASSFRGFDSPLHF. In DNA, the CDR3 is TGTGCCAGCAGCTTCAGGGGGTTCGATTCACCCCTCCACTTT.